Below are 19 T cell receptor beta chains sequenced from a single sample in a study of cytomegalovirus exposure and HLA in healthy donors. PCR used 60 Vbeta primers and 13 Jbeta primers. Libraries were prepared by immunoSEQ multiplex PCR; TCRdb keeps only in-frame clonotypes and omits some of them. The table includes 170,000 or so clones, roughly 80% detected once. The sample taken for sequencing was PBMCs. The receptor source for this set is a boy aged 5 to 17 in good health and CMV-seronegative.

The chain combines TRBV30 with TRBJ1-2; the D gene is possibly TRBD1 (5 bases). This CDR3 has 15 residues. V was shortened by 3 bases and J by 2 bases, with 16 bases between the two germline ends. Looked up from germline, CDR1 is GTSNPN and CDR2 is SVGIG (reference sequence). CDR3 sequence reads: CAWSVQAVGNYGYTF. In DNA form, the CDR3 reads TGTGCCTGGAGCGTACAGGCGGTGGGGAACTATGGCTACACCTTC.

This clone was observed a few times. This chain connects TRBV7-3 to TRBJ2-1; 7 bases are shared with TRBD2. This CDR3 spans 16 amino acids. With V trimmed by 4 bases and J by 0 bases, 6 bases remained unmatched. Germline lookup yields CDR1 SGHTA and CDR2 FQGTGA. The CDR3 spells CASSWMGGSSYNEQFF. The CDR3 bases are TGTGCCAGCAGCTGGATGGGCGGGAGCTCCTACAATGAGCAGTTCTTC.

The CDR3 coding sequence is TGTGCCAGCAGTGTACCGACAGGGGGCATGTCCTACGAGCAGTACTTC. Its protein product is CASSVPTGGMSYEQYF. This chain connects TRBV6-1 to TRBJ2-7; 10 nucleotides agree with TRBD1. Germline CDR1 is MNHNS and CDR2 is SASEGT. The junction had 7 bases not matched to a gene; V was cut back by 4 bases and J by 1 base. The CDR3 contains 16 residues.

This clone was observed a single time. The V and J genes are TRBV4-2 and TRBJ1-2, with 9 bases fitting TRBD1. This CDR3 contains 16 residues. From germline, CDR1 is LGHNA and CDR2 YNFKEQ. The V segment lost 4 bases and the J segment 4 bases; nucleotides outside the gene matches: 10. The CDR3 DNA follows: TGTGCCAGCAGCCCCAACCGGGACAGGGTTAGCTATGGCTACACCTTC. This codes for CASSPNRDRVSYGYTF.

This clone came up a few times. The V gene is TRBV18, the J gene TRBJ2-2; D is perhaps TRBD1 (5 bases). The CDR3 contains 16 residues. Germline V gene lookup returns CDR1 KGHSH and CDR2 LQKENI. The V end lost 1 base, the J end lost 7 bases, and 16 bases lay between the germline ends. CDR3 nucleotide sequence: TGTGCCAGCTCACCACGATCTAGACAGTCGGGCGGGGAGCTGTTTTTT. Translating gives CASSPRSRQSGGELFF.

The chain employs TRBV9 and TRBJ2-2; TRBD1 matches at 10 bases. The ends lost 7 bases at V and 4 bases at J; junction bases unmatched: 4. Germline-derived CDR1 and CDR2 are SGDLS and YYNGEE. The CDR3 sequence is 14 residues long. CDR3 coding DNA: TGTGCCAGCGGGACAGGGGTTACCACCGGGGAGCTGTTTTTT. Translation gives CASGTGVTTGELFF.

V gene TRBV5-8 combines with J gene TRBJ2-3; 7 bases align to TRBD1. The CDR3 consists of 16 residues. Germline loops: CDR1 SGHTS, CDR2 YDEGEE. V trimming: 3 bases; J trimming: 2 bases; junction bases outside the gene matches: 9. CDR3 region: CASSSGTVTPTDTQYF. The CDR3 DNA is TGTGCCAGCAGCTCCGGGACAGTCACCCCCACAGATACGCAGTATTTT.

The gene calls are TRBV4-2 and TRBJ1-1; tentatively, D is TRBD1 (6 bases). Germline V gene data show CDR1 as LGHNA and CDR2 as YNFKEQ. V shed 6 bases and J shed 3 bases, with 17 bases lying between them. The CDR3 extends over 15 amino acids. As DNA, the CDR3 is TGTGCCAGCAGGGACGGGGGGGCATCGGACACTGAAGCTTTCTTT. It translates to CASRDGGASDTEAFF.

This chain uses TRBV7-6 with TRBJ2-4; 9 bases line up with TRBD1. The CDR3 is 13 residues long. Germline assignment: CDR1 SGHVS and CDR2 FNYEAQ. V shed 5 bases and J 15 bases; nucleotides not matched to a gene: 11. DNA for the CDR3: TGTGCCAGCAGCGATCGCCCCGGGACAGGGTTGTACTTC. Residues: CASSDRPGTGLYF.

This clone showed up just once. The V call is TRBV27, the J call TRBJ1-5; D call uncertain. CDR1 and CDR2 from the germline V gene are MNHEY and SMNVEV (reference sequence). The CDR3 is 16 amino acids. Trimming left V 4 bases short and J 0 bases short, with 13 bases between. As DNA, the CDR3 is TGTGCCAGCAGTTCGGCGGAGGAGTATAGCAATCAGCCCCAGCATTTT. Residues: CASSSAEEYSNQPQHF.

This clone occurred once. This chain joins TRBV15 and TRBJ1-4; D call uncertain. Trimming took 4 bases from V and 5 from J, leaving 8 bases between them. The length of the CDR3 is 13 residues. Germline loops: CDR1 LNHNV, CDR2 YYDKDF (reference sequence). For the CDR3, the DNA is TGTGCCACCAGCATCAGGAAGAATGAAAAACTGTTTTTT. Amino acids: CATSIRKNEKLFF. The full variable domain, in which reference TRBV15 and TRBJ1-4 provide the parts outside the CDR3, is DAMVIQNPRYQVTQFGKPVTLSCSQTLNHNVMYWYQQKSSQAPKLLFHYYDKDFNNEADTPDNFQSRRPNTSFCFLDIRSPGLGDTAMYLCATSIRKNEKLFFGSGTQLSVL.

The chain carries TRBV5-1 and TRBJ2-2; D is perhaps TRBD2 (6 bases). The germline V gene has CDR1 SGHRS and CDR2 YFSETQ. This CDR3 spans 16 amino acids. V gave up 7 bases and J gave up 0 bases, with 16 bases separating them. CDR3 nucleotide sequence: TGCGCCAGCGCGGGGACTCCCAGCGCGAACACCGGGGAGCTGTTTTTT. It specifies CASAGTPSANTGELFF.

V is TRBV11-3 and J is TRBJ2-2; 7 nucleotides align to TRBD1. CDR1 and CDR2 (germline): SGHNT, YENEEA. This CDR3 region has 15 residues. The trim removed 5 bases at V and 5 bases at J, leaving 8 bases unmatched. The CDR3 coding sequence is TGTGCCAGCAGCCCGCGGACAGGTGGGACCGGGGAGCTGTTTTTT. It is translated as CASSPRTGGTGELFF. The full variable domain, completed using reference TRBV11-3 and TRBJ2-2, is EAGVVQSPRYKIIEKKQPVAFWCNPISGHNTLYWYLQNLGQGPELLIRYENEEAVDDSQLPKDRFSAERLKGVDSTLKIQPAELGDSAVYLCASSPRTGGTGELFFGEGSRLTVL.

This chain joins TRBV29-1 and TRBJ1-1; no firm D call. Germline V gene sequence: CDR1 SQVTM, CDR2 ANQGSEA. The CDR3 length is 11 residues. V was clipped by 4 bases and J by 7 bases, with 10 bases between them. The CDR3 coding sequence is TGCAGCGTTGTGGCCCAGGTTGAAGCTTTCTTT. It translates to CSVVAQVEAFF. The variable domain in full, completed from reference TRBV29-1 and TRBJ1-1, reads SAVISQKPSRDICQRGTSLTIQCQVDSQVTMMFWYRQQPGQSLTLIATANQGSEATYESGFVIDKFPISRPNLTFSTLTVSNMSPEDSSIYLCSVVAQVEAFFGQGTRLTVV.

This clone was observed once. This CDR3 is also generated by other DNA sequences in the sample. The CDR3 loop reads CASSQDSGRPREQFF. The DNA of the CDR3 is TGCGCCAGCAGCCAGGATAGCGGGAGGCCCCGTGAGCAGTTCTTC. The chain is built from TRBV4-3 and TRBJ2-1; 10 bases are shared with TRBD2. CDR1 LGHNA and CDR2 YSLEER come from the germline V gene. J lost 9 bases, V lost 3 bases, and 8 bases had no gene match. The CDR3 spans 15 residues.

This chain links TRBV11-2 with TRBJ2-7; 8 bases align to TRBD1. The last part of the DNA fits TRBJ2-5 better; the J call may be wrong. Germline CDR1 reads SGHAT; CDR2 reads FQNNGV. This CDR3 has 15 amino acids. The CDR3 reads CASSPRGTGGETQYF. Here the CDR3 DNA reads TGTGCCAGCAGCCCCCGGGGGACAGGTGGAGAGACCCAGTACTTC.

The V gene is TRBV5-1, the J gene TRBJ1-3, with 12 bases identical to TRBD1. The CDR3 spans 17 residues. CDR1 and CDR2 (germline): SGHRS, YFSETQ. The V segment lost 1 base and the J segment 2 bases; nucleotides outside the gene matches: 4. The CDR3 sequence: CASSLLGTGGTGNTIYF. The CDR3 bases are TGCGCCAGCAGCTTGTTGGGGACAGGGGGCACTGGAAACACCATATATTTT. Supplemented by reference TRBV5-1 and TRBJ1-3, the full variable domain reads KAGVTQTPRYLIKTRGQQVTLSCSPISGHRSVSWYQQTPGQGLQFLFEYFSETQRNKGNFPGRFSGRQFSNSRSEMNVSTLELGDSALYLCASSLLGTGGTGNTIYFGEGSWLTVV.

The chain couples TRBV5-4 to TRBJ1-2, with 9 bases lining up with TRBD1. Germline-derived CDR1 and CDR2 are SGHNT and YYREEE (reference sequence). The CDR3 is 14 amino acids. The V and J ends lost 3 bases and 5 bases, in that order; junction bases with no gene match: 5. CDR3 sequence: CASSSPGQGYGYTF. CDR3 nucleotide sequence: TGTGCCAGCAGCTCACCGGGACAGGGATATGGCTACACCTTC. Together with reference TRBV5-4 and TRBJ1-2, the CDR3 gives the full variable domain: ETGVTQSPTHLIKTRGQQVTLRCSSQSGHNTVSWYQQALGQGPQFIFQYYREEENGRGNFPPRFSGLQFPNYSSELNVNALELDDSALYLCASSSPGQGYGYTFGSGTRLTVV.

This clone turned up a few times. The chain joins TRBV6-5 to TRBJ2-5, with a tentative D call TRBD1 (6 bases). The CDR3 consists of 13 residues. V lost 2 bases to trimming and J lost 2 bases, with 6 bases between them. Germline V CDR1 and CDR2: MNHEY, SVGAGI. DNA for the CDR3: TGTGCCAGCAGTTACGACAGGCAAGAGACCCAGTACTTC. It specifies CASSYDRQETQYF.